The next 10 T cell receptor beta chains were all read from a single sample in a study of shared clonotypes between healthy human individuals. The method was immunoSEQ multiplex PCR; TCRdb's version includes in-frame clones alone and lacks a portion of them. The table lists over 850,000 clones, 75% to 80% of them singletons. Input material: memory CD4+ T cells from PBMCs. Noted subset: CD45RA-negative fraction. These receptors came from a man aged 18 to 30 in good health. Some clones in this sample may be carry-over from other donors' samples.

The rearrangement joins TRBV7-9 to TRBJ1-4; D gene unclear. Trimming stripped 5 bases from V and 8 bases from J, with 15 bases between. This CDR3 comprises 14 residues. Per the germline V gene, CDR1 is SEHNR and CDR2 is FQNEAQ (reference sequence). This CDR3 reads CASSPQQGSEKLFF. The CDR3 region has the DNA TGTGCCAGCAGCCCCCAGCAAGGATCCGAAAAACTGTTTTTT. Filled out from reference TRBV7-9 and TRBJ1-4, the complete variable domain reads DTGVSQNPRHKITKRGQNVTFRCDPISEHNRLYWYRQTLGQGPEFLTYFQNEAQLEKSRLLSDRFSAERPKGSFSTLEIQRTEQGDSAMYLCASSPQQGSEKLFFGSGTQLSVL.

The chain links TRBV29-1 to TRBJ2-5, with a possible D match to TRBD2 (6 bases). Germline V lookup: CDR1 SQVTM, CDR2 ANQGSEA. V lost 3 bases and J 4 bases, leaving 15 bases between the germline ends. This CDR3 has 14 residues. DNA for the CDR3: TGCAGCGTTGACGCGGGGTTTGGTGGAGAGACCCAGTACTTC. Protein product: CSVDAGFGGETQYF.

The chain recombines TRBV5-4 with TRBJ1-1, with D unclear. Trimming pared 4 bases from V and 3 bases from J, leaving 7 bases between. The CDR3 sequence is 12 residues long. CDR1 and CDR2 (germline): SGHNT, YYREEE (reference sequence). The CDR3 nucleotides are TGTGCCAGCAGCCGCCCGGACACTGAAGCTTTCTTT. It specifies CASSRPDTEAFF.

The chain couples TRBV19 to TRBJ1-5, with 7 positions matching TRBD1. With 3 bases clipped from V and 9 bases from J, the junction kept 2 bases outside the gene matches. CDR1 and CDR2 from the germline V gene are LNHDA and SQIVND (reference sequence). This CDR3 is built from 12 residues. The CDR3 region is CASSIPGGPQHF. CDR3 in DNA: TGTGCCAGTAGTATCCCAGGGGGGCCCCAGCATTTT.

This clone was seen more than once but under ten times. The V call is TRBV28, the J call TRBJ1-1, with D unresolved. Trimming took 8 bases from V and 1 from J, leaving 8 bases between them. The CDR3 is 12 residues long. Germline V gives CDR1 MDHEN, CDR2 SYDVKM. DNA for the CDR3: TGTGCCAGCCAGGTGGAGAACACTGAAGCTTTCTTT. Translation gives CASQVENTEAFF.

There are a few counts of this clone. This sample also contains other DNA sequences that code for the same CDR3. This rearrangement joins TRBV18 to TRBJ2-1; D unclear. Germline V gene sequence: CDR1 KGHSH, CDR2 LQKENI. Trimming shortened V by 3 bases and J by 9 bases, and 6 bases separated the two germline ends. This CDR3 has 11 amino acids. The CDR3 here is CASSPLSEQFF. CDR3 sequence (DNA): TGTGCCAGCTCACCGCTTAGTGAGCAGTTCTTC.

With regard to this clone: In the same sample, other DNA sequences code for this CDR3. This chain links TRBV18 with TRBJ1-1, with D uncertain. Trimming took 3 bases from V and 3 from J, leaving 11 bases between them. CDR3 length equals 14 residues. Germline lookup yields CDR1 KGHSH and CDR2 LQKENI. This chain's CDR3 is CASSPVGGDTEAFF. In nucleotides, the CDR3 is TGTGCCAGCTCACCGGTCGGAGGAGACACTGAAGCTTTCTTT.

This chain connects TRBV30 to TRBJ1-3; no definite D call. The V end lost 2 bases, the J end lost 0 bases, and 11 bases lay between the germline ends. Germline V gene lookup returns CDR1 GTSNPN and CDR2 SVGIG (reference sequence). The CDR3 has 15 amino acids. For the CDR3, the DNA is TGTGCCTGGAGTTACGGATACCACTCTGGAAACACCATATATTTT. Its translation is CAWSYGYHSGNTIYF.

The genes are TRBV28 and TRBJ1-1; no firm D call. Trimming stripped 6 bases from V and 8 bases from J, with 19 bases between. Germline loops: CDR1 MDHEN, CDR2 SYDVKM. The CDR3 is 14 amino acids. CDR3 DNA: TGTGCCAGCAGCTCCGCCGACCGACGAATGGAAGCTTTCTTT. Its protein is CASSSADRRMEAFF.

The J gene is TRBJ2-7, the V gene TRBV18; 7 bases match TRBD1. CDR3 length equals 13 residues. Per germline, CDR1 KGHSH and CDR2 LQKENI. With 3 bases clipped from V and 3 bases from J, the junction kept 2 bases outside the gene matches. The CDR3 region has the DNA TGTGCCAGCTCACCTCGACAGGGCTACGAGCAGTACTTC. Encoded protein: CASSPRQGYEQYF.